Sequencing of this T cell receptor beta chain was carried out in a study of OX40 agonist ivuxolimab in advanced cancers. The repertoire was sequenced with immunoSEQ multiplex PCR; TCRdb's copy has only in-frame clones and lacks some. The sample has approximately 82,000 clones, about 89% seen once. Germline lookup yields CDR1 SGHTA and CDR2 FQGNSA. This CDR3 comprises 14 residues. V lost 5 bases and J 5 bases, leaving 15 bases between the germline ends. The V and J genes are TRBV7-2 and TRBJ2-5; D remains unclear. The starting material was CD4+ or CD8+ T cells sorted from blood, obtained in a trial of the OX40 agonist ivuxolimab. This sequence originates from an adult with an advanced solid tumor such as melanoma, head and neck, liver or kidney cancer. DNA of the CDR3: TGTGCCAGCAGCCCCCTCGCGGTCCGGGAGACCCAGTACTTC. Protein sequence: CASSPLAVRETQYF.